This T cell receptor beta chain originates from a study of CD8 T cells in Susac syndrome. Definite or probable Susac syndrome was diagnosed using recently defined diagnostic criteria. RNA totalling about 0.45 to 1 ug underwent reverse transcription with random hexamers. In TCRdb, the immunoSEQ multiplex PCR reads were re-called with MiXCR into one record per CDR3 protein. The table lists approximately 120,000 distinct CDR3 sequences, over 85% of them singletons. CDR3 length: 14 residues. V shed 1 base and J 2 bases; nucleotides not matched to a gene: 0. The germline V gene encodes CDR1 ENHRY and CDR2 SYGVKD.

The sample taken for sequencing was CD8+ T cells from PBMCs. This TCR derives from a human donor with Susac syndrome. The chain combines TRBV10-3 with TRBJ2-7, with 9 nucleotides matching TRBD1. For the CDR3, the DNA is TGTGCCATCAGTGAGTGGGACAGGGCCTACGAGCAGTACTTC. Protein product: CAISEWDRAYEQYF.